This T cell receptor (beta chain) was profiled in a study of Graves' ophthalmopathy and Graves' hyperthyroidism. Study-level points and caveats: Cross-validated, the 13-signature model showed 87.88%/81.08% sensitivity/specificity, and 80%/75% in the test set.

Deletions cut 10 bases from V and 4 bases from J, with 16 bases between. Per the germline V gene, CDR1 is MNHEY and CDR2 is SVGEGT. The CDR3 is made up of 13 amino acids. CDR3 regions of TCR beta were amplified from RNA transcripts. Second-round multiplex PCR came after a first-round RT-PCR that employed HTBI primers. A single record per CDR3 protein comes from TCRdb applying MiXCR to the multiplex PCR reads. Of a few hundred thousand distinct CDR3 sequences in the sample, roughly 17% were seen once. This clonotype was picked up many times. Its antigen remains unidentified. This clonotype was sampled from an adult woman with stable Graves' hyperthyroidism. This sequence joins TRBV6-2 or TRBV6-3 and TRBJ1-1, with a weak D call TRBD1 (6 bases). Sequenced sample: peripheral blood. CDR3 sequence (DNA): TGTGCCACCACCGGGACACTAAGCACTGAAGCTTTCTTT. Translation gives CATTGTLSTEAFF.